This paragraph reports one T cell receptor beta chain. Its specificity is unknown. The junction had 6 bases not matched to a gene; V was cut back by 4 bases and J by 5 bases. CDR3 length: 15 amino acids. Looked up from germline, CDR1 is SGDLS and CDR2 is YYNGEE. Some clones are missing from TCRdb's copy, which holds only in-frame ones; the method was immunoSEQ multiplex PCR. The profile shows over 100,000 clones, around 92% of them singletons. The data were obtained in a study of graft-versus-host responses after intestinal transplantation. Background on the study: Each patient got anti-thymocyte globulin induction, then tacrolimus and steroids for roughly 3 years.

Study outcomes and limitations: GvH clones appeared in recipient marrow, some first in ileum or blood. Individuals carrying graft-donor T cell macrochimerism showed high graft-versus-host to host-versus-graft clonal ratios in allografts.

Sample: unstimulated CD8+ T cells sorted from spleen or lymph node cells, taken before transplant. The TCR comes from a human donor who was the organ donor for an intestinal transplant. This sequence joins TRBV9 and TRBJ2-2; 9 positions match TRBD2. The CDR3 region has the DNA TGTGCCAGCAGCCCAGGGGCGGGAGGGACCGGGGAGCTGTTTTTT. Translation: CASSPGAGGTGELFF.